These T cell receptor beta chains were read from a single sample in a study of identical twins. One entry per CDR3 protein, called by TCRdb with MiXCR from the 5' RACE reads. This sample has under 800,000 distinct CDR3 sequences; about 20% occur once, and the top ten carry roughly 4%. A further study also used this sample, focusing on T cells expressing NK-cell markers.

The sample was PBMCs. The receptors were gathered from a young woman in good health. Each CDR3 is given with its conserved first and last residue. Each record gives: J gene, V gene, clone size, D gene, CDR3 DNA, CDR3 protein. The D gene is left open where the match is weak. The size field is filled for only some rows; it gives once, few, many or a size class.

TRBJ2-3 TRBV5-1 NA TRBD2 TGCGCCAGCAGCCGCGGACTAGCGGGGATCAGCACAGATACGCAGTATTTT CASSRGLAGISTDTQYF
TRBJ2-7 TRBV5-1 few NA TGCGCCAGCAGCTTGGGGACCAGGAAATCCTACGAGCAGTACTTC CASSLGTRKSYEQYF
TRBJ2-5 TRBV12-3/TRBV12-4 many NA TGTGCCAGCAGTCCAAACAGGGAAGAGACCCAGTACTTC CASSPNREETQYF
TRBJ2-1 TRBV20-1 few TRBD2 TGCAGTGCTAGCGGGTTTGGCGGGGGGCACAATGAGCAGTTCTTC CSASGFGGGHNEQFF
TRBJ2-7 TRBV20-1 many NA TGCAGTGCTAGTCCAGGGGCCTACGAGCAGTACTTC CSASPGAYEQYF
TRBJ2-7 TRBV6-1 NA TRBD1 TGTGCCAGCAGCCCCGGGACAGGGAGTCGGTACGAGCAGTACTTC CASSPGTGSRYEQYF
TRBJ2-5 TRBV7-3 NA TRBD2 TGTGCCAGCAGTTTTATGGGGGGGACCTTTGGGACCCAGTACTTC CASSFMGGTFGTQYF
TRBJ2-1 TRBV11-3 NA TRBD1 TGTGCCAGCAGCATTGGACAGGGAGGAAACTATGAGCAGTTCTTC CASSIGQGGNYEQFF
TRBJ2-1 TRBV5-1 NA TRBD2 TGCGCCAGCAGCTTGACCCAGCGGGGGGCCTTTCCTGGTGAGCAGTTCTTC CASSLTQRGAFPGEQFF
TRBJ2-2 TRBV4-3 NA TRBD2 TGCGCCAGCAGTCCCCGGGTAATAGGACTAGCGTCCTCCGGGGAGCTGTTTTTT CASSPRVIGLASSGELFF
TRBJ2-5 TRBV5-1 few NA TGCGCCAGCAGCTTGGAAAGGGTAACAGCGGAGACCCAGTACTTC CASSLERVTAETQYF
TRBJ2-1 TRBV3-1 NA NA TGTGCCAGCAGCCACCTACAGGACTACAATGAGCAGTTCTTC CASSHLQDYNEQFF
TRBJ2-1 TRBV4-2 NA NA TGTGCCAGCAGCCAAGCGGGGGGCTATGAGCAGTTCTTC CASSQAGGYEQFF
TRBJ2-1 TRBV20-1 many NA TGCAGTGCTAGACCGGGACACAATGAGCAGTTCTTC CSARPGHNEQFF
TRBJ1-3 TRBV11-2 NA NA TGTGCCAGCAGCCACCAGACCCTTTACTCTGGAAACACCATATATTTT CASSHQTLYSGNTIYF
TRBJ1-6 TRBV5-6 NA NA TGTGCCAGCAGCCTCGGACTCCGGGCAGATTCACCCCTCCACTTT CASSLGLRADSPLHF
TRBJ2-3 TRBV12-3/TRBV12-4 NA TRBD2 TGTGCCAGCAGTTTAGTAGCGGGAGGCTGGCAAGATACGCAGTATTTT CASSLVAGGWQDTQYF
TRBJ2-1 TRBV7-9 many TRBD2 TGTGCCAGCAGCTTACTAGCGGGACGGTACAATGAGCAGTTCTTC CASSLLAGRYNEQFF
TRBJ2-5 TRBV11-2 NA NA TGTGCCAGCAGCCCACAGGCGACCCAGTACTTC CASSPQATQYF
TRBJ2-7 TRBV5-1 NA TRBD2 TGCGCCAGCAGCCCGGTGGGCGCGGGGGATCAGCAGTACTTC CASSPVGAGDQQYF
TRBJ2-5 TRBV9 NA NA TGTGCCAGCAGCTCTCGGACGTTTAAAGAGACCCAGTACTTC CASSSRTFKETQYF
TRBJ1-3 TRBV6-1 many NA TGTGCCAGCAGTGTGTCTGGCCCCGGAAACACCATATATTTT CASSVSGPGNTIYF
TRBJ1-6 TRBV5-1 NA NA TGCGCCAGCAGCTTGTCCAGATCTAATTCACCCCTCCACTTT CASSLSRSNSPLHF
TRBJ2-3 TRBV7-2 NA TRBD2 TGTGCCAGCAGCTGGGAACTAGCGGGAGGGGCAGATACGCAGTATTTT CASSWELAGGADTQYF
TRBJ2-5 TRBV7-2 few TRBD2 TGTGCCAGCAGCCCCCTATGGACTAGCGGGGCGGAGTACTTC CASSPLWTSGAEYF
TRBJ2-3 TRBV19 few NA TGTGCCAGCCGGGATCTTCCTAGCACAGATACGCAGTATTTT CASRDLPSTDTQYF
TRBJ2-7 TRBV20-1 few TRBD2 TGCAGTGCTGGTCGACTAGCGGGGGTAGAAGAGCAGTACTTC CSAGRLAGVEEQYF
TRBJ2-1 TRBV29-1 few TRBD2 TGCAGCGTTGAAGATCGTAGCGGGGGTGACGCCCGAAAGTTCTTC CSVEDRSGGDARKFF
TRBJ1-5 TRBV20-1 many NA TGCAGTGCTTACCGGGACAACAATCAGCCCCAGCATTTT CSAYRDNNQPQHF
TRBJ1-4 TRBV5-5 many NA TGTGCCAGCAGCCAAGGGGCGTCCAATGAAAAACTGTTTTTT CASSQGASNEKLFF
TRBJ1-1 TRBV7-9 NA NA TGTGCCAGCAGCACGGGACGGGAGAACACTGAAGCTTTCTTT CASSTGRENTEAFF
TRBJ2-7 TRBV20-1 NA TRBD2 TGCAGTGCTGGACCCCGACTAGCGGGGGCGGTTTGGGACTCGATCTACGAGCAGTACTTC CSAGPRLAGAVWDSIYEQYF
TRBJ1-5 TRBV7-2 many NA TGTGCCAGCAGTCCAGTAGGAGACAGCCTTAGCAATCAGCCCCAGCATTTT CASSPVGDSLSNQPQHF
TRBJ2-7 TRBV20-1 NA TRBD2 TGCAGTACTAGCGGCCCCTACGAGCAGTACTTC CSTSGPYEQYF
TRBJ1-6 TRBV15 few NA TGTGCCACCAGCAGAGATCAACAGCCTAATTCACCCCTCCACTTT CATSRDQQPNSPLHF
TRBJ2-3 TRBV28 NA TRBD2 TGTGCCAGCAGTCCCCCGACTAGCGGGGGTAGCACAGATACGCAGTATTTT CASSPPTSGGSTDTQYF
TRBJ2-7 TRBV27 few NA TGTGCCAGCAGTCTACGGGACGTCACCTACGAGCAGTACTTC CASSLRDVTYEQYF
TRBJ2-7 TRBV7-8 few TRBD1 TGTGCCAGCAGGCAGACAGGGGGCTCCTACGAGCAGTACTTC CASRQTGGSYEQYF
TRBJ1-2 TRBV25-1 NA TRBD1 TGTGCCAGCAATAAACAGGGGGCGAGCTATGGCTACACCTTC CASNKQGASYGYTF
TRBJ2-1 TRBV20-1 few TRBD2 TGCAGTGCTACTTTAGGACTAGCGGTATACAATGAGCAGTTCTTC CSATLGLAVYNEQFF
TRBJ2-5 TRBV20-1 few NA TGCAGTGCTAGAACGCCCAGGGGGGGGATCCAAGAGACCCAGTACTTC CSARTPRGGIQETQYF
TRBJ2-1 TRBV5-6 few TRBD2 TGTGCCAGCAGCTTGGGTGGGGCTAGCGGGGGCCGATACAATGAGCAGTTCTTC CASSLGGASGGRYNEQFF
TRBJ2-1 TRBV20-1 few TRBD2 TGCAGTGCTTTTCCGCTAGCGGGAGGGGAGCAGTTCTTC CSAFPLAGGEQFF
TRBJ2-1 TRBV15 few NA TGTGCCACCAGCAGGGACCCCGGAGTGGATGAGCAGTTCTTC CATSRDPGVDEQFF
TRBJ1-1 TRBV29-1 few NA TGCAGCGCTTTTCTTCCGGGGCCACCGAACACTGAAGCTTTCTTT CSAFLPGPPNTEAFF
TRBJ2-7 TRBV11-2 few TRBD2 TGTGCCAGCAGCTTAGTGGTAGCGGGAGTCGGTCGCACCTACGAGCAGTACTTC CASSLVVAGVGRTYEQYF
TRBJ1-3 TRBV6-1 NA NA TGTGCCAGCATTGACCAATCTCTGTCTGGAAACACCATATATTTT CASIDQSLSGNTIYF
TRBJ2-1 TRBV27 few TRBD2 TGTGCCAGCAGCCCGCTGGGACTAGCGTATGACAATGAGCAGTTCTTC CASSPLGLAYDNEQFF
TRBJ1-3 TRBV6-5 few NA TGTGCCAGCAGTTACTCGGAGGGGTTCGGAAACACCATATATTTT CASSYSEGFGNTIYF
TRBJ2-1 TRBV6-5 NA NA TGTGTCAGCAGTTACTCGAGAGCCACTCTTCGGAATGAGCAGTTCTTC CVSSYSRATLRNEQFF
TRBJ1-5 TRBV6-5 NA NA TGTGCCAGCAGTCACAGGGAAGCTCAGCCCCAGCATTTT CASSHREAQPQHF
TRBJ1-2 TRBV20-1 few NA TGCAGTGCTCTCAATAATGATTATGGCTACACCTTC CSALNNDYGYTF
TRBJ2-1 TRBV20-1 NA NA TGCAGTGCTAGAGTGGTTTCAGGGACGGGGAGAGGTATCGATGAGCAGTTCTTC CSARVVSGTGRGIDEQFF
TRBJ2-1 TRBV4-3 few TRBD2 TGCGCCAGCAGCCATACTAGCGGGGACAATGAGCAGTTCTTC CASSHTSGDNEQFF